This T cell receptor beta chain emerged from a study of cytotoxic CD8 clonotypes in ibrutinib-treated CLL. This clone showed up just once. The antigen remains undetermined. Trimming at V came to 2 bases and at J to 5 bases, leaving 8 bases not matched to a gene. Germline lookup yields CDR1 LNHDA and CDR2 SQIVND (reference sequence). The CDR3 length is 16 residues. Repertoires were generated with immunoSEQ multiplex PCR, while TCRdb's copy carries only in-frame clones and drops some. The sample includes 30,000 to 40,000 clones, roughly 50% of them seen just once. Study findings and constraints: While tracking circulating CD8+ T-cell counts, baseline clonality exceeded that of age-matched healthy donors.

The sequence came from a human donor with chronic lymphocytic leukemia. The input for sequencing was PBMCs, taken before ibrutinib treatment. The chain uses TRBV19 and TRBJ2-1, with TRBD1 matching over 8 bases. CDR3 bases: TGTGCCAGTAGTATATCCCGGGACAGGATAAACAATGAGCAGTTCTTC. It yields the protein CASSISRDRINNEQFF.